A selection of T cell receptor beta chains follows, all from one sample in a study of cytomegalovirus exposure and HLA in healthy donors. TCRdb keeps only in-frame clones here, not all; method: immunoSEQ multiplex PCR. The repertoire has about 140,000 clones, approximately 71% of them found once; the top ten carry approximately 4.9%. The sequenced sample was PBMCs. The receptors were sampled from a woman in her forties or fifties in good health and CMV-seronegative. Each CDR3 is given with its conserved first and last residue. The D gene is left open where the match is weak. Size is omitted from some rows. Given values are once, few, many or a class for expanded clones.

TRBD1 . TRBJ1-2 TRBV28 TGTGCCAGCAGTTCACGGACAGGTAGTTATGGCTACACCTTC CASSSRTGSYGYTF
. . TRBJ1-1 TRBV28 TGTGCCAGCAGTTTGGGGGGTTCTCAAAATGAAGCTTTCTTT CASSLGGSQNEAFF
. . TRBJ1-6 TRBV7-9 TGTGCCAGCAGCTTAATCCCCGATTCACCCCTCCACTTT CASSLIPDSPLHF
. . TRBJ1-1 TRBV10-3 TGTGCCATCAGTGAGTCAATGGCCGGGAATCACACTGAAGCTTTCTTT CAISESMAGNHTEAFF
TRBD2 . TRBJ2-7 TRBV27 TGTGCCAGCAGTCCCGGGCGGGGGATCAACGAGCAGTACTTC CASSPGRGINEQYF
. once TRBJ1-4 TRBV7-6 TGTGCCAGCAGCCCAGTTGCAACTAATGAAAAACTGTTTTTT CASSPVATNEKLFF
. once TRBJ1-1 TRBV27 TGTGCCAGCAGTTTGATTTCGACTGGGGCCGCGCCTGAAGCTTTCTTT CASSLISTGAAPEAFF
TRBD1 . TRBJ1-1 TRBV2 TGTGCCAGCAGAAGGACAGGGTCCTCGAACACTGAAGCTTTCTTT CASRRTGSSNTEAFF
. . TRBJ1-6 TRBV5-6 TGTGCCAGCAGTCGACCAGGCCGACAGGATTTGGACTCACCCCTCCACTTT CASSRPGRQDLDSPLHF
. . TRBJ1-2 TRBV27 TGTGCCAGCAGTTTATCTGGGACTATCCGCCGGCACTATGGCTACACCTTC CASSLSGTIRRHYGYTF
. . TRBJ1-4 TRBV19 TGTGCCAGTAGTCCAGGGCTCCTACCGAATGAAAAACTGTTTTTT CASSPGLLPNEKLFF
. . TRBJ2-5 TRBV19 TGTGCCAGTAGGCGGAGCTTTCGAGAGGCCCAGTACTTC CASRRSFREAQYF
. few TRBJ2-3 TRBV5-4 TGTGCCAGCAGCTTGGCCCTAGCTTTTAGCACAGATGCGCAGTATTTT CASSLALAFSTDAQYF
. . TRBJ2-3 TRBV7-7 TGTGCTAGCAGCTTAGGAGGACTCTCGACAGATACGCAGTATTTT CASSLGGLSTDTQYF
TRBD2 . TRBJ2-7 TRBV19 TGTGCCAGTAGCACTACTAGCGGGGTCTACGAGCAGTACTTC CASSTTSGVYEQYF
TRBD1 . TRBJ2-2 TRBV11-3 TGTGCCAGCAGCCGACAGGGGAACACCGGGGAGCTGTTTTTT CASSRQGNTGELFF
. few TRBJ2-2 TRBV6-1 TGTGCCAGCAGTCAAGGCAGGGATTTCCAAGGGGGAAGTGTTTTT CASSQGRDFQGGSVF
. . TRBJ2-1 TRBV13 TGTGCCAGCAGCTTAGGCCCGCAGGGGAATAGGATCTTC CASSLGPQGNRIF
TRBD2 . TRBJ2-1 TRBV19 TGTGCCAGTAGCGGACTAGCGGGGGGCTTGAACAATGAGCAGTTCTTC CASSGLAGGLNNEQFF
. . TRBJ2-7 TRBV11-2 TGTGCCAGCAGCTTAGAGGCGGGGACCTACGAGCAGTACTTC CASSLEAGTYEQYF
. . TRBJ1-5 TRBV2 TGTGCCAGCAGTGGAGTCAATCAGCCCCAGCATTTT CASSGVNQPQHF
TRBD1 . TRBJ1-2 TRBV18 TGTGCCAGCTCAGTTGGGACAGGGGGCGTGAACTATGGCTACACCTTC CASSVGTGGVNYGYTF
TRBD2 . TRBJ2-7 TRBV29-1 TGCAGCGTTGGGACTAGCGGGATCGAGCAGTACTTC CSVGTSGIEQYF
. . TRBJ1-2 TRBV4-1 TGCGCCAGTCGGGCGGGCTATGGCTACACCTTC CASRAGYGYTF
TRBD1 . TRBJ2-1 TRBV19 TGTGCCAGTAGTTTAGACAGGGAATCCTACAATGAGCAGTTCTTC CASSLDRESYNEQFF
TRBD1 . TRBJ1-1 TRBV2 TGTGCCAGCAGTGAAGTGAACAGGGGGTTCACTGAAGCTTTCTTT CASSEVNRGFTEAFF
TRBD2 . TRBJ2-3 TRBV5-6 TGTGCCAGCAGCTGGGAAGCGGGGGGGAGTTATGGCACAGATACGCAGTATTTT CASSWEAGGSYGTDTQYF
. . TRBJ2-2 TRBV21-1 TGTGCCAGCAGCAAACACATACGCGGTAATCTTCGGGACTGCTTTGTACGGGAGCTGTTTTTT CASSKHIRGNLRDCFVRELFF
. . TRBJ2-3 TRBV19 TGTGCCAGTAGTGGCCGGCGGGGTAGCACAGATACGCAGTATTTT CASSGRRGSTDTQYF
TRBD2 . TRBJ2-3 TRBV28 TGTGCCAGCAGTTCACTAGCGGGGGGCACAGATACGCAGTATTTT CASSSLAGGTDTQYF
TRBD2 . TRBJ2-7 TRBV6-1 TGTGCCAGCAGTGCACTCACTAGCGGGGGGGCCGGGTACGAGCAGTACTTC CASSALTSGGAGYEQYF
TRBD1 . TRBJ1-1 TRBV11-3 TGTGCCAGCAGCTTAGGCGGGACAGGGCACGGTGAAGCTTTCTTT CASSLGGTGHGEAFF
TRBD2 . TRBJ2-2 TRBV29-1 TGCAGCACCAACGTGGGGGGGACCGGGGAGCTGTTTTTT CSTNVGGTGELFF
. . TRBJ2-3 TRBV2 TGTGCCAGCAACGAGTTGCGGGGTACGCAGTATTTT CASNELRGTQYF
. . TRBJ2-7 TRBV5-6 TGTGCCAGCAGCTTGACAGACTCCTACGAGCAGTACTTC CASSLTDSYEQYF
TRBD2 . TRBJ2-1 TRBV27 TGTGCCAGCAGAGCGGGGGGGAAATACAATGAGCAGTTCTTC CASRAGGKYNEQFF
. . TRBJ1-1 TRBV27 TGTGCCAGCAGCCCCCTCCGGGGTTTGAACACTGAAGCTTTCTTT CASSPLRGLNTEAFF
. . TRBJ2-1 TRBV9 TGTGCCAGCAGCGAGGAGACAGGAAAACACAATGAGCAGTTCTTC CASSEETGKHNEQFF
. once TRBJ2-7 TRBV15 TGTGCCACCAGCAGAGAGGTCTGGAGGAACTACGAGCAGTACTTC CATSREVWRNYEQYF
TRBD1 . TRBJ1-4 TRBV27 TGTGCCAGCAGTCCACGGACAGGGATAAATGAAAAACTGTTTTTT CASSPRTGINEKLFF
TRBD2 . TRBJ2-3 TRBV2 TGTGCCAGCAGGGAGCTAGCGGGGGGGCTGGGAGATACGCAGTATTTT CASRELAGGLGDTQYF
TRBD1 . TRBJ2-3 TRBV6-5 TGTGCCAGCAGTTACACAACAGGGGATCGAACGCAGTATTTT CASSYTTGDRTQYF
. . TRBJ2-2 TRBV6-5 TGTGCCAGCAGTTTGAGAGGAGGGGCGAACACCGGGGAGCTGTTTTTT CASSLRGGANTGELFF
. . TRBJ2-1 TRBV7-9 TGTGCCAGCAGCCCCCGAGGGACACATTACAATGAGCAGTTCTTC CASSPRGTHYNEQFF
TRBD1 . TRBJ1-5 TRBV7-2 TGTGCCAGCAGCTTACTCCCGACAGGGTGGGATCAGCCCCAGCATTTT CASSLLPTGWDQPQHF
. . TRBJ1-1 TRBV11-1 TGTGCCAGCAGCTTAACAGGGTCAGTGAACACTGAAGCTTTCTTT CASSLTGSVNTEAFF
. few TRBJ1-2 TRBV5-6 TGTGCCAGCAGCTTGGTTAATACGGACTATGGCTACACCTTC CASSLVNTDYGYTF